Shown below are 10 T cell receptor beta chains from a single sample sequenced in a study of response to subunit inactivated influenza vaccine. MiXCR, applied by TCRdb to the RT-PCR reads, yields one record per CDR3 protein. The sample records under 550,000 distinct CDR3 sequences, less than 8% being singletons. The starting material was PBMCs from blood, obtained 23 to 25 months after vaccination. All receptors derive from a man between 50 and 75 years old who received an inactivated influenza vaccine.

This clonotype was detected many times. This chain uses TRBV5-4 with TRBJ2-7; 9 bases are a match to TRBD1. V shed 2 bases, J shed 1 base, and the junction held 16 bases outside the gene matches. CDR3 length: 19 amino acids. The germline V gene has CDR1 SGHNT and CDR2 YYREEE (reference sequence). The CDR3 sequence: CASSFYFYTSGQGSYEQYF. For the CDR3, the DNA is TGTGCCAGCAGCTTTTACTTTTATACGTCGGGACAGGGATCCTACGAGCAGTACTTC.

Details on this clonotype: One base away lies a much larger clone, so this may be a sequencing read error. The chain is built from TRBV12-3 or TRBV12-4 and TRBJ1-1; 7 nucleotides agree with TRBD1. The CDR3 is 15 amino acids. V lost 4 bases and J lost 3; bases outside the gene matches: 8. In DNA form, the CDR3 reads TGTGCCAGCAGTTCCCACAGGGGAGGGGACACTGAAGCTTTCTTT. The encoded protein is CASSSHRGGDTEAFF.

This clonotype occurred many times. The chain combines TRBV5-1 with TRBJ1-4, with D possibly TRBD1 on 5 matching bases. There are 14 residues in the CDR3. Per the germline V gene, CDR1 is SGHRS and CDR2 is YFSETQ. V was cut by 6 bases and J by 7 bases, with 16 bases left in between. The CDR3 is CASTLWGGSEKLFF. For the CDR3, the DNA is TGCGCCAGCACCCTATGGGGGGGAAGTGAAAAACTGTTTTTT.

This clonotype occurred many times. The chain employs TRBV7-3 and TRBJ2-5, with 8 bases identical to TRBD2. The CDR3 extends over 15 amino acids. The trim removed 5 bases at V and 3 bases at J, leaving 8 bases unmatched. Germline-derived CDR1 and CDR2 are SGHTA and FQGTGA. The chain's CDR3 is CASSATGTREETQYF. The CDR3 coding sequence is TGTGCCAGCAGCGCGACCGGGACTAGAGAAGAGACCCAGTACTTC.

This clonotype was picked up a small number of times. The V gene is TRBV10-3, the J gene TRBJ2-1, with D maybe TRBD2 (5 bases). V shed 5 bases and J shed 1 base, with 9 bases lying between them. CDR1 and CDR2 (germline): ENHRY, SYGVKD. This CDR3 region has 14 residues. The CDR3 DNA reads TGTGCCATCAGTACTAGTCCTTCCTACAATGAGCAGTTCTTC. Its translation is CAISTSPSYNEQFF.

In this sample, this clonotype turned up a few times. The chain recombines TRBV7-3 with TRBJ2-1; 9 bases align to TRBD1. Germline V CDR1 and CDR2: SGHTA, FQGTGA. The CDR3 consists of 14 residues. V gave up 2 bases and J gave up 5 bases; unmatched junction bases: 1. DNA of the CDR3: TGTGCCAGCAGCTTAGGGGACAGGGACAATGAGCAGTTCTTC. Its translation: CASSLGDRDNEQFF.

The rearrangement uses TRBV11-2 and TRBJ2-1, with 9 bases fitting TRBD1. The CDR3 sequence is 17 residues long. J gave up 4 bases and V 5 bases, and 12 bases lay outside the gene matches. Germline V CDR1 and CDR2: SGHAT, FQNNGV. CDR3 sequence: CASSPPTFGTGYNEQFF. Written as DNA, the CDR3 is TGTGCCAGCAGCCCACCCACCTTTGGGACAGGGTACAATGAGCAGTTCTTC.

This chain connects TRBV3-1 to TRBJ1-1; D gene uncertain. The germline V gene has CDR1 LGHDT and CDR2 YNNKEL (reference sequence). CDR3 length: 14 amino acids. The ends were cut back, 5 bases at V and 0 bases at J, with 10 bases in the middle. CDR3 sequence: CASSAQVLNTEAFF. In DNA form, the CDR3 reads TGTGCCAGCAGCGCTCAGGTCCTGAACACTGAAGCTTTCTTT.

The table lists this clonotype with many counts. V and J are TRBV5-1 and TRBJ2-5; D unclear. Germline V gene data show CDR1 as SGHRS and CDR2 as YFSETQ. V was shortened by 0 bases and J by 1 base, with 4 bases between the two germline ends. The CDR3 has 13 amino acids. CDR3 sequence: CASSLDTQETQYF. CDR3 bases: TGCGCCAGCAGCTTGGACACCCAAGAGACCCAGTACTTC.

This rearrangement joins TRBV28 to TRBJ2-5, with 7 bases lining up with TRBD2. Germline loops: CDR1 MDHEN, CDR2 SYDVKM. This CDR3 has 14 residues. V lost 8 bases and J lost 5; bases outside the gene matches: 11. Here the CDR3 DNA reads TGTGCCAGCGTGCCTAGCGGAGGGTCGGAGACCCAGTACTTC. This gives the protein CASVPSGGSETQYF.